What follows are 31 T cell receptor beta chains derived from one specimen sequenced in a study of T cells in Graves' hyperthyroidism and ophthalmopathy. TCR beta CDR3 sequences were amplified from RNA transcripts. First-round RT-PCR targeting the TCR CDR3 was performed with the HTBI primer set. TCRdb reprocessed the multiplex PCR reads via MiXCR and lists one record per CDR3 protein. This table holds roughly 350,000 distinct CDR3 sequences, around 13% found once. The sample taken for sequencing was blood. These receptors came from a young woman with Graves' ophthalmopathy.

This clonotype appeared many times. The V call is TRBV28, the J call TRBJ2-5, with a weak D call TRBD2 (5 bases). Germline V gene data show CDR1 as MDHEN and CDR2 as SYDVKM. Trimming removed 1 base from V and 7 bases from J, with 16 bases in between. The CDR3 sequence is 15 residues long. CDR3 sequence reads: CASSLLAPEVGTQYF. The CDR3 DNA follows: TGTGCCAGCAGTTTATTAGCCCCGGAGGTGGGGACCCAGTACTTC.

This sequence joins TRBV6-1 and TRBJ2-7; D is possibly TRBD1 (6 bases). CDR1 is MNHNS, CDR2 SASEGT, per germline. V was pared by 0 bases and J by 4 bases, with 13 bases between. This CDR3 contains 15 residues. Here the CDR3 DNA reads TGTGCCAGCAGTGAAGCCCCGGGACACCAGTACGAGCAGTACTTC. It specifies CASSEAPGHQYEQYF.

This clonotype has a count of ten or more. CDR3 residues: CASSPAGYSNQPQHF. CDR3 sequence (DNA): TGCGCCAGCAGCCCCGCGGGGTATAGCAATCAGCCCCAGCATTTT. The V and J genes are TRBV5-1 and TRBJ1-5; D is uncertain. Germline V CDR1 and CDR2: SGHRS, YFSETQ. The CDR3 is 15 amino acids. Trimming took 4 bases from V and 0 from J, leaving 11 bases between them. The variable domain in full, with the rest retrieved from reference TRBV5-1 and TRBJ1-5, is KAGVTQTPRYLIKTRGQQVTLSCSPISGHRSVSWYQQTPGQGLQFLFEYFSETQRNKGNFPGRFSGRQFSNSRSEMNVSTLELGDSALYLCASSPAGYSNQPQHFGDGTRLSIL.

The sample holds many counts of this clonotype. This chain uses TRBV20-1 with TRBJ2-1; D is perhaps TRBD2 (6 bases). Trimming cost V 6 bases and J 0 bases, with 18 bases left between them. This CDR3 has 16 residues. Per the germline V gene, CDR1 is DFQATT and CDR2 is SNEGSKA (reference sequence). The CDR3: CSAASKLSGSYNEQFF. The CDR3 region has the DNA TGCAGTGCCGCTTCCAAACTTAGCGGCTCCTACAATGAGCAGTTCTTC.

The sample holds many counts of this clonotype. The gene calls are TRBV30 and TRBJ1-1; D is uncertain. Trimming took off 0 bases at V and 0 bases at J, with 29 bases between the two ends. Germline CDR1 GTSNPN, CDR2 SVGIG (reference sequence). The CDR3 contains 21 residues. The CDR3 DNA is TGTGCCTGGAGTGTAAACATCAAGGCAGGATCCCTCGAACCAATGAACACTGAAGCTTTCTTT. Translation: CAWSVNIKAGSLEPMNTEAFF.

Ten or more counts support this clonotype. In DNA form, the CDR3 reads TGCAGTGCACCACAGGGTTTGTTCGCAGATACGCAGTATTTT. It specifies CSAPQGLFADTQYF. This chain connects TRBV20-1 to TRBJ2-3; the D gene is possibly TRBD1 (6 bases). Per the germline V gene, CDR1 is DFQATT and CDR2 is SNEGSKA (reference sequence). The CDR3 contains 14 residues. Trimming cost V 6 bases and J 4 bases, with 17 bases left between them.

The V call is TRBV7-9, the J call TRBJ1-1; D call uncertain. Trimming cost V 1 base and J 8 bases, with 8 bases left between them. The CDR3 sequence is 12 residues long. Germline loops: CDR1 SEHNR, CDR2 FQNEAQ (reference sequence). CDR3 in amino acids: CASSLVGREAFF. The CDR3 nucleotides read TGTGCCAGCAGCTTAGTCGGCAGGGAAGCTTTCTTT.

This clonotype was seen ten or more times. The chain recombines TRBV5-1 with TRBJ1-1; no clear D gene. V was trimmed by 5 bases and J by 1 base, leaving 6 bases between them. Looked up from germline, CDR1 is SGHRS and CDR2 is YFSETQ. This CDR3 has 12 residues. The CDR3, as DNA: TGCGCCAGCAGAAACACGAACACTGAAGCTTTCTTT. Translating it yields CASRNTNTEAFF.

This clonotype was seen ten or more times. The chain combines TRBV3-1 with TRBJ1-2, with D tentatively TRBD1 (6 bases). The CDR3 loop spans 16 amino acids. Per the germline V gene, CDR1 is LGHDT and CDR2 is YNNKEL (reference sequence). The V gene lost 0 bases and the J gene lost 2 bases, with 13 bases spanning the gap. In DNA, the CDR3 is TGTGCCAGCAGCCAAGATTACCTGGACAGCAACTATGGCTACACCTTC. Translation gives CASSQDYLDSNYGYTF.

This rearrangement joins TRBV10-3 to TRBJ1-1; D possibly corresponds to TRBD1 (6 bases). The CDR3 loop spans 15 amino acids. Trimming removed 6 bases at V and 1 base at J, with 15 bases between. Germline V gene sequence: CDR1 ENHRY, CDR2 SYGVKD. CDR3 sequence: CAIRALDSANTEAFF. In DNA, the CDR3 is TGTGCCATCAGGGCATTGGACAGCGCGAACACTGAAGCTTTCTTT.

This clonotype has at least ten counts. CDR3 coding DNA: TGCAGTGCTAGAGAATTGTCTCCTGGAGGAAACACCATATATTTT. Encoded protein: CSARELSPGGNTIYF. The chain couples TRBV20-1 to TRBJ1-3; D is uncertain. CDR1 is DFQATT, CDR2 SNEGSKA, per germline (reference sequence). Trimming took 0 bases from V and 4 from J, leaving 13 bases between them. The CDR3 spans 15 residues.

At least ten counts were recorded for this clonotype. The DNA of the CDR3 is TGTGCCAGGCACCTCGAGCGGGGGTTCGCAGATACGCAGTATTTT. Protein: CARHLERGFADTQYF. The chain is built from TRBV2 and TRBJ2-3; the match to TRBD2 covers 8 bases. Germline CDR1 SNHLY, CDR2 FYNNEI. The CDR3 has 15 amino acids. With V trimmed by 9 bases and J by 4 bases, 12 bases remained unmatched.

This clonotype was detected only a few times. V and J are TRBV7-9 and TRBJ1-2; TRBD1 matches at 8 bases. Unmatched junction bases numbered 2, after V lost 3 bases and J lost 8 bases. The CDR3 contains 12 residues. From germline, CDR1 is SEHNR and CDR2 FQNEAQ (reference sequence). This CDR3 is CASSFDRGGYTF. CDR3 bases: TGTGCCAGCAGCTTTGACAGGGGCGGCTACACCTTC.

In this sample, this clonotype turned up a few times. The V and J genes are TRBV6-1 and TRBJ1-2, with D uncertain. V dropped 4 bases and J dropped 4 bases, with 13 bases sitting between them. There are 14 residues in the CDR3. CDR1 MNHNS and CDR2 SASEGT come from the germline V gene. This CDR3 reads CASSGHSGSYGYTF. DNA for the CDR3: TGTGCCAGCAGTGGACATTCGGGAAGCTATGGCTACACCTTC.

Many counts were recorded for this clonotype. CDR3 DNA: TGTGCCAGCACCCCCGACAGGGTTCGGCCCCAGCATTTT. Its translation: CASTPDRVRPQHF. This chain uses TRBV28 with TRBJ1-5; the match to TRBD1 covers 7 bases. V dropped 7 bases and J dropped 9; count of bases not matched to a gene: 9. The CDR3 runs 13 residues. CDR1 and CDR2 from the germline V gene are MDHEN and SYDVKM.

There are a few counts of this clonotype. The genes are TRBV29-1 and TRBJ1-4, with TRBD1 matching over 10 bases. The germline CDR1 and CDR2 sequences are SQVTM and ANQGSEA. CDR3 length: 14 amino acids. The J segment lost 3 bases and the V segment lost 7 bases, leaving 5 bases of the junction unmatched. DNA for the CDR3: TGCAGCGGACAGGGGGCTTTCCCTAATGAAAAACTGTTTTTT. Translation gives CSGQGAFPNEKLFF.

This clonotype was counted many times. The chain is built from TRBV11-2 and TRBJ2-5; 11 bases fit TRBD2. Germline-derived CDR1 and CDR2 are SGHAT and FQNNGV. V lost 5 bases and J lost 12; bases outside the gene matches: 11. The CDR3 spans 14 residues. CDR3 nucleotide sequence: TGTGCCAGCAGCACTAGCACTAGCGGGGGCCTAGAGTACTTC. Its translation is CASSTSTSGGLEYF.

In this sample, this clonotype turned up a few times. The junction shows a germline mismatch at one end, possibly a read error. The chain employs TRBV6-9 and TRBJ2-2; TRBD2 matches 7 bases. The CDR3 covers 11 residues. Germline V gene sequence: CDR1 MNHGY, CDR2 SVAAGI. The CDR3 loop reads CASGNAGELFF. In DNA form, the CDR3 reads TGCGCCAGCGGGAACGCCGGGGAGCTGTTTTTT.

The rearrangement joins TRBV12-3 or TRBV12-4 to TRBJ2-3; 9 positions match TRBD2. CDR3 size: 14 residues. The junction had 2 bases not matched to a gene; V was cut back by 5 bases and J by 2 bases. CDR3 DNA sequence: TGTGCCAGCAGTCGGACTAGCGACACAGATACGCAGTATTTT. It encodes CASSRTSDTDTQYF.

This clonotype was seen at least ten times. This chain connects TRBV12-3 or TRBV12-4 to TRBJ1-1; TRBD1 agrees at 8 bases. V lost 8 bases to trimming and J lost 5 bases; unmatched junction nucleotides: 7. The CDR3 has 13 amino acids. CDR3 nucleotide sequence: TGTGCCAGCCAGGGGGCGCGATGGACTGAAGCTTTCTTT. Translated: CASQGARWTEAFF.

This chain joins TRBV5-5 and TRBJ2-1, with D tentatively TRBD2 (6 bases). This CDR3 region has 16 residues. V was trimmed by 0 bases and J by 6 bases, leaving 16 bases between them. Per the germline V gene, CDR1 is SGHKS and CDR2 is YYEKEE (reference sequence). In DNA, the CDR3 is TGTGCCAGCAGCTTGGGGGTGGTATCCGGGGGCAATGAGCAGTTCTTC. Translating it yields CASSLGVVSGGNEQFF.

Ten or more counts support this clonotype. The chain couples TRBV7-2 to TRBJ2-3, with 7 bases aligning to TRBD1. The CDR3 totals 13 residues. The germline V gene has CDR1 SGHTA and CDR2 FQGNSA. J gave up 9 bases and V 5 bases, and 8 bases lay outside the gene matches. For the CDR3, the DNA is TGTGCCAGCAGCCTTCCCCCGGGACAGACGCAGTATTTT. It specifies CASSLPPGQTQYF.

This clonotype showed up just a few times. The V and J genes are TRBV12-5 and TRBJ2-5, with TRBD2 identical over 7 bases. Per the germline V gene, CDR1 is LGHNT and CDR2 is FRNRAP. Trimming cost V 1 base and J 0 bases; bases outside gene matches: 5. The CDR3 runs to 16 residues. The CDR3 reads CASGLGGGGNQETQYF. In nucleotides, the CDR3 is TGTGCTAGTGGTTTGGGGGGGGGGGGGAACCAAGAGACCCAGTACTTC. The entire variable domain, with the rest obtained from reference TRBV12-5 and TRBJ2-5, is as follows: DARVTQTPRHKVTEMGQEVTMRCQPILGHNTVFWYRQTMMQGLELLAYFRNRAPLDDSGMPKDRFSAEMPDATLATLKIQPSEPRDSAVYFCASGLGGGGNQETQYFGPGTRLLVL.

This clonotype was counted between two and nine times. The chain joins TRBV9 to TRBJ2-2; D unresolved. The CDR3 runs 17 residues. Trimming took 2 bases from V and 0 from J, leaving 14 bases between them. Germline assignment: CDR1 SGDLS and CDR2 YYNGEE. The CDR3 coding sequence is TGTGCCAGCAGCGTCAACCGACGGATTCCGAACACCGGGGAGCTGTTTTTT. It codes for CASSVNRRIPNTGELFF. The full variable domain, with the rest looked up from reference TRBV9 and TRBJ2-2, is DSGVTQTPKHLITATGQRVTLRCSPRSGDLSVYWYQQSLDQGLQFLIQYYNGEERAKGNILERFSAQQFPDLHSELNLSSLELGDSALYFCASSVNRRIPNTGELFFGEGSRLTVL.

This chain links TRBV12-3 or TRBV12-4 with TRBJ1-5; tentatively, D is TRBD1 (6 bases). The CDR3 is 15 amino acids. The V end lost 8 bases, the J end lost 7 bases, and 21 bases lay between the germline ends. The CDR3 sequence is CASRRGGGSGQPQHF. The CDR3 DNA sequence: TGTGCCAGCCGTCGCGGGGGGGGCTCCGGACAGCCCCAGCATTTT.

This clonotype was seen ten or more times. The chain recombines TRBV3-1 with TRBJ1-1, with D perhaps matching TRBD1 (5 bases). CDR1 LGHDT and CDR2 YNNKEL come from the germline V gene (reference sequence). The ends were cut back, 7 bases at V and 4 bases at J, with 13 bases in the middle. The CDR3 covers 13 residues. As DNA, the CDR3 is TGTGCCAGCACCTCAGGGATCACCACTGAAGCTTTCTTT. It translates to CASTSGITTEAFF.

About this clonotype itself: A much more abundant neighbour one base away suggests this may be a read error. The V call is TRBV15, the J call TRBJ2-7, with D perhaps being TRBD1 or TRBD2 (6 bases each). The germline gives CDR1 LNHNV, CDR2 YYDKDF (reference sequence). This CDR3 is 11 amino acids long. Trimming took off 5 bases at V and 5 bases at J, with 7 bases between the two ends. The CDR3, as DNA: TGTGCCACCAGCGGGGGGCACGAGCAGTACTTC. This gives the protein CATSGGHEQYF. Supplemented by reference TRBV15 and TRBJ2-7, the full variable domain reads DAMVIQNPRYQVTQFGKPVTLSCSQTLNHNVMYWYQQKSSQAPKLLFHYYDKDFNNEADTPDNFQSRRPNTSFCFLDIRSPGLGDTAMYLCATSGGHEQYFGPGTRLTVT.

This clonotype was counted between two and nine times. V and J are TRBV25-1 and TRBJ1-2; D possibly corresponds to TRBD1 (6 bases). Trimming pared 4 bases from V and 3 bases from J, leaving 12 bases between. Germline V CDR1 and CDR2: MGHDK, SYGVNS. The length of the CDR3 is 14 residues. The CDR3 coding sequence is TGTGCCAGCAGTGGGACCGAGGGGGACTATGGCTACACCTTC. The encoded protein is CASSGTEGDYGYTF.

As for this clonotype: Germline and junction disagree at one end, which may indicate a read error. This chain links TRBV11-2 with TRBJ2-5, with 7 bases fitting TRBD1. The CDR3 has 14 amino acids. CDR1 is SGHAT and CDR2 is FQNNGV in the germline V gene. The CDR3 loop is CASSLAGGIETRYF. DNA for the CDR3: TGTGCCAGCAGCTTAGCAGGGGGTATAGAGACCCGGTACTTC.

This clonotype was seen repeatedly, ten times or more. The chain links TRBV20-1 to TRBJ1-1; maybe TRBD1 (6 bases). This CDR3 is built from 13 residues. The germline CDR1 and CDR2 sequences are DFQATT and SNEGSKA (reference sequence). The germline V and J ends were trimmed by 3 bases and 6 bases, with 14 bases remaining between them. Here the CDR3 DNA reads TGCAGTGCTAGCGAGGGGGGGTTCTCTGAAGCTTTCTTT. Its translation: CSASEGGFSEAFF.

Only one count was recorded for this clonotype. The chain uses TRBV6-1 and TRBJ1-2; tentatively, D is TRBD1 (5 bases). In germline, CDR1 is MNHNS, CDR2 SASEGT. Trimming removed 5 bases from V and 3 bases from J, with 22 bases in between. The CDR3 has 17 amino acids. For the CDR3, the DNA is TGTGCCAGCAGTCCCCTCTTTCGAGGCAGGGAGCACTATGGCTACACCTTC. Translated: CASSPLFRGREHYGYTF.